The clone carrying this T cell receptor (beta chain) was counted only a few times. The antigen remains undetermined. There are 14 residues in the CDR3. Germline V lookup: CDR1 MNHNS, CDR2 SASEGT. Trimming cost V 6 bases and J 6 bases, with 12 bases left between them. Repertoires were generated with immunoSEQ multiplex PCR, while TCRdb's copy carries only in-frame clones and drops some. The table records 90,000 or so clones, around 90% of them present only once. The sample belongs to a study of OX40 agonist ivuxolimab in advanced cancers. Across the whole study: Eligibility admitted prior anti-PD-1, anti-PD-L1 or anti-CTLA-4 therapy; around 38% had some.

On cycle 4 day 1 and cycle 7 day 1, as well as at baseline, blood was sampled. Notes on the study in general: Clonal expansion among partial responders at 0.1-3.0 mg/kg ranked near the lowest.

This receptor was obtained from an adult with an advanced solid tumor such as melanoma, head and neck, liver or kidney cancer. Specimen: CD4+ or CD8+ T cells sorted from blood, collected in a trial of the OX40 agonist ivuxolimab. The chain recombines TRBV6-1 with TRBJ1-6, with D maybe TRBD1 (6 bases). CDR3 region: CASRSQGLNSPLHF. The CDR3 DNA reads TGTGCCAGCAGATCACAGGGACTTAATTCACCCCTCCACTTT.